This T cell receptor (beta chain) derives from a study of cytomegalovirus exposure and HLA in healthy donors. Researchers ran the PCR with 60 Vbeta and 13 Jbeta primers. TCRdb's copy holds only in-frame clones and misses some; the assay was immunoSEQ multiplex PCR. The table lists more than 150,000 clones, approximately 82% of them singletons, with over 2% in the top ten. General study points: Later analysis associated a missense DCLRE1C variant with TCR beta V- and J-gene trimming. Across all donors, roughly uniform sequencing depth was an assumption of the presence/absence analyses.

The CDR3 runs to 16 residues. Germline CDR1 and CDR2: SEHNR and FQNEAQ (reference sequence). Trimming took 7 bases from V and 3 from J, leaving 22 bases between them. As to this clone: Antigen: not known.

The sequencing sample was made of PBMCs. The source of this sequence is a woman in her thirties in good health and CMV-seronegative. The chain combines TRBV7-9 with TRBJ2-7; weak D call: TRBD1 (6 bases). In DNA form, the CDR3 reads TGTGCCAGCACAGGCACCACAGGGAAGGGTAGCTACGAGCAGTACTTC. It yields the protein CASTGTTGKGSYEQYF.